Shown below are 3 T cell receptor beta chains from a single sample sequenced in a study of T cell repertoires in cytomegalovirus infection. TCRdb reprocessed the reads via MiXCR and lists one record per CDR3 protein. The sample carries 200,000 to 300,000 distinct CDR3 sequences, approximately 13% recorded once. Sequenced material: PBMCs. These receptor sequences come from a human donor in good health (CMV status not recorded). Some clones in this sample may be carry-over from other donors' samples.

This clonotype was seen repeatedly, ten times or more. V and J are TRBV4-3 and TRBJ2-1; 8 bases are a match to TRBD2. V trimming: 4 bases; J trimming: 8 bases; junction bases outside the gene matches: 10. Germline V gives CDR1 LGHNA, CDR2 YSLEER. This CDR3 has 15 amino acids. In nucleotides, the CDR3 is TGCGCCAGCAGCCCCCGACTAGCGAGCCCCCATGAGCAGTTCTTC. Translated, it gives CASSPRLASPHEQFF.

The table lists this clonotype with many counts. The chain employs TRBV20-1 and TRBJ1-4; D ambiguous. CDR1 DFQATT and CDR2 SNEGSKA come from the germline V gene (reference sequence). CDR3 length equals 15 residues. The ends were cut back, 0 bases at V and 4 bases at J, with 12 bases in the middle. CDR3 sequence: CSARDAASGNEKLFF. The CDR3 nucleotides are TGCAGTGCTAGAGACGCCGCTTCTGGTAATGAAAAACTGTTTTTT.

This clonotype was counted many times. The chain couples TRBV6-1 to TRBJ2-7; the D call may be TRBD1 or TRBD2 (6 bases each). V was cut by 6 bases and J by 5 bases, with 14 bases left in between. The CDR3 contains 13 residues. Germline assignment: CDR1 MNHNS and CDR2 SASEGT. CDR3 nucleotide sequence: TGTGCCAGCAGACTGGCTAGGGGGGACGAGCAGTACTTC. Translated, it gives CASRLARGDEQYF.